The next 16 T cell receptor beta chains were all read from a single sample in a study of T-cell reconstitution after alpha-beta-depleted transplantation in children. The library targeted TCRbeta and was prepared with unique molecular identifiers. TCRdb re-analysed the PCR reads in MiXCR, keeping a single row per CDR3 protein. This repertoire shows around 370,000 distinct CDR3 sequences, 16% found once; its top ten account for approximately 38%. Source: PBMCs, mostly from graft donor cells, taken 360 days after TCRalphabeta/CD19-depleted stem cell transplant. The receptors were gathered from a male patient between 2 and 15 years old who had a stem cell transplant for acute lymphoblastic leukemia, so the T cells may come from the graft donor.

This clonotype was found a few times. Here the CDR3 reads CASSLQGGTETQYF. The CDR3 nucleotides read TGCGCCAGCAGCTTACAGGGGGGGACAGAGACCCAGTACTTC. This rearrangement joins TRBV5-1 to TRBJ2-5; a possible D gene is TRBD1 (8 bases). Trimming removed 2 bases at V and 4 bases at J, with 12 bases between. The germline CDR1 and CDR2 sequences are SGHRS and YFSETQ. The CDR3 spans 14 residues.

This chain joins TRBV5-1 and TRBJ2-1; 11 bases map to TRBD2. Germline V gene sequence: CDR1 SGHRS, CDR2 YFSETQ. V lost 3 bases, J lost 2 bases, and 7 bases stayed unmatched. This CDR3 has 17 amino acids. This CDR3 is CASSSPSGRLPYNEQFF. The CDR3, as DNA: TGCGCCAGCAGCTCCCCTAGCGGGAGGCTACCCTACAATGAGCAGTTCTTC.

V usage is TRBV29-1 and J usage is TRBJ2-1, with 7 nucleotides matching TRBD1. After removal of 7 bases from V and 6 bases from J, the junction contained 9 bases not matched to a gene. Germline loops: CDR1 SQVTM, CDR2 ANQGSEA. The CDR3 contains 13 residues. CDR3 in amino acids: CSADRASTNEQFF. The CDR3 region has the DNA TGCAGCGCAGACAGGGCCAGCACCAATGAGCAGTTCTTC.

The CDR3 coding sequence is TGCGCCAGCAGCTCCGGGACAGGGAACACTGAAGCTTTCTTT. This gives the protein CASSSGTGNTEAFF. The chain uses TRBV5-1 and TRBJ1-1; 8 bases line up with TRBD1. Per the germline V gene, CDR1 is SGHRS and CDR2 is YFSETQ. V lost 3 bases, J lost 1 base, and 2 bases stayed unmatched. CDR3 length: 14 amino acids. Filled out from reference TRBV5-1 and TRBJ1-1, the complete variable domain reads KAGVTQTPRYLIKTRGQQVTLSCSPISGHRSVSWYQQTPGQGLQFLFEYFSETQRNKGNFPGRFSGRQFSNSRSEMNVSTLELGDSALYLCASSSGTGNTEAFFGQGTRLTVV.

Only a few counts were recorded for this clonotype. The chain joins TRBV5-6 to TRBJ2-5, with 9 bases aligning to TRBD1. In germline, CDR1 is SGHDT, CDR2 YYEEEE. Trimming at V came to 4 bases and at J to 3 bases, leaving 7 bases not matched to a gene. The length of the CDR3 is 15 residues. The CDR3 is CASSRDRVNEETQYF. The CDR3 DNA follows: TGTGCCAGCAGCAGGGACAGGGTCAACGAAGAGACCCAGTACTTC.

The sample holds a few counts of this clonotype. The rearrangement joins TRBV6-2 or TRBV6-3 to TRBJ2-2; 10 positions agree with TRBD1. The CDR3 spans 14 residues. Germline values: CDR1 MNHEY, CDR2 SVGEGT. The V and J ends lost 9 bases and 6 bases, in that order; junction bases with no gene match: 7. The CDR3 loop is CARMGQGFPGELFF. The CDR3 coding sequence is TGTGCCAGGATGGGACAGGGGTTTCCCGGGGAGCTGTTTTTT.

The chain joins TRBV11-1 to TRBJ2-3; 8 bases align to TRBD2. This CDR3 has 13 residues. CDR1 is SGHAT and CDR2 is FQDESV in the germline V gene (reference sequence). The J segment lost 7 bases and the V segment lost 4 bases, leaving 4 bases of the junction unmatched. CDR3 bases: TGTGCCAGCAGCTACCGGGAGGGGTATACGCAGTATTTT. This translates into CASSYREGYTQYF.

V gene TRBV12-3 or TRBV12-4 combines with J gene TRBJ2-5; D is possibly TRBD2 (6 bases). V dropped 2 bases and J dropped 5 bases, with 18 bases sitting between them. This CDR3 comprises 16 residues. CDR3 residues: CASSLFPGAGRETQYF. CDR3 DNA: TGTGCCAGCAGTTTATTTCCCGGGGCGGGGCGGGAGACCCAGTACTTC.

The CDR3 DNA sequence: TGCAGTGCTATAGTCCTAGCGGGAGCTGGGACCCAGTACTTC. Amino acids: CSAIVLAGAGTQYF. The chain has TRBV20-1 and TRBJ2-5, with TRBD2 matching over 10 bases. The V segment lost 4 bases and the J segment 7 bases; nucleotides outside the gene matches: 9. This CDR3 has 14 amino acids. CDR1 is DFQATT, CDR2 SNEGSKA, per germline (reference sequence).

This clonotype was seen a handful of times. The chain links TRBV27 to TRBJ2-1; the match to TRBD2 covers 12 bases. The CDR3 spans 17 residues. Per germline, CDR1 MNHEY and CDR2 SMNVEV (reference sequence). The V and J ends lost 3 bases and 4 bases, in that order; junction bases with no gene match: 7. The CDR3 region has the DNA TGTGCCAGCAGTTTGGCTAGCGGGGGGGCAATTTACAATGAGCAGTTCTTC. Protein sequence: CASSLASGGAIYNEQFF.

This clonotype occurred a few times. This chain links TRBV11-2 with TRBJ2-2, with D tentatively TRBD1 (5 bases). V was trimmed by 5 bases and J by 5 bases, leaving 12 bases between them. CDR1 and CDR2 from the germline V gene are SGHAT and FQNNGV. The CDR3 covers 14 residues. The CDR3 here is CASSAGFRTGELFF. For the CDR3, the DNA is TGTGCCAGCAGCGCAGGGTTTAGGACCGGGGAGCTGTTTTTT.

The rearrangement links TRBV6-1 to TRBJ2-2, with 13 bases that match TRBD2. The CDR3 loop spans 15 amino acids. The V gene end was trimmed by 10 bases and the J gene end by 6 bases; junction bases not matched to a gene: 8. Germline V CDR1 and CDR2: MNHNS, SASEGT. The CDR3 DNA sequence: TGTGCCACCCAAACTAGCGGGAGGGCCGCCGGGGAGCTGTTTTTT. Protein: CATQTSGRAAGELFF.

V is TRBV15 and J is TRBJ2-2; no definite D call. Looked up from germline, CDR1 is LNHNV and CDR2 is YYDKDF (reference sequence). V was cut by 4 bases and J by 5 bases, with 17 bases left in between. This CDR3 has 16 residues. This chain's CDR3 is CATSTTHPKRTGELFF. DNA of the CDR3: TGTGCCACCAGCACGACACACCCAAAGAGAACCGGGGAGCTGTTTTTT.

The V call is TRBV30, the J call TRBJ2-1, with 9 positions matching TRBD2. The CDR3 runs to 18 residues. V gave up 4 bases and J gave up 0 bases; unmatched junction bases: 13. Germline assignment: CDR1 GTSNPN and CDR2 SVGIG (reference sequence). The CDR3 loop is CAWTLGTSPLSSYNEQFF. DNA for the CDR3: TGTGCCTGGACGTTAGGGACTAGCCCTCTTAGCTCCTACAATGAGCAGTTCTTC.

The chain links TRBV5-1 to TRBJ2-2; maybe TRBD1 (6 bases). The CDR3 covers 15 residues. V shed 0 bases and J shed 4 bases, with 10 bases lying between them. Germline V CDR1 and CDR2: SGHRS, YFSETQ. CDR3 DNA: TGCGCCAGCAGCTTGGAAAGGACAGTCACCGGGGAGCTGTTTTTT. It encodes CASSLERTVTGELFF.

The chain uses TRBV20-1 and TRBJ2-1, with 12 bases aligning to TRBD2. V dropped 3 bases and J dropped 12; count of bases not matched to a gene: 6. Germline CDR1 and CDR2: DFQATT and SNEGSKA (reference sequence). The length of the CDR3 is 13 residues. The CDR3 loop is CSASASGRGPQFF. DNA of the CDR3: TGCAGTGCTAGCGCTAGCGGGAGGGGCCCGCAGTTCTTC.